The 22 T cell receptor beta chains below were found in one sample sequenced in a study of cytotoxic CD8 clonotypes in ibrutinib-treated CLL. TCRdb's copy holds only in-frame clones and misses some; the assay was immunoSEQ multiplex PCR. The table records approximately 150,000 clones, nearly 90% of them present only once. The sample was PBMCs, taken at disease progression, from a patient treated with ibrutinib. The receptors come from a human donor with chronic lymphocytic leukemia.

DNA for the CDR3: TGTGCCAGCAGTGCGGGACTAGCGGGAGACGAGCAGTACTTC. The encoded protein is CASSAGLAGDEQYF. The V call is TRBV2, the J call TRBJ2-7, with 14 bases fitting TRBD2. The germline CDR1 and CDR2 sequences are SNHLY and FYNNEI. The CDR3 spans 14 residues. With V trimmed by 4 bases and J by 5 bases, 1 base remained unmatched.

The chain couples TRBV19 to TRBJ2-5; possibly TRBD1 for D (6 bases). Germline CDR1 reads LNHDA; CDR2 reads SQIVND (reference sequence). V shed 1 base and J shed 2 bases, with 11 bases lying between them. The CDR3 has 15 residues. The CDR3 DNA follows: TGTGCCAGTAGTATAGCACAGGGACAACAAGAGACCCAGTACTTC. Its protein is CASSIAQGQQETQYF. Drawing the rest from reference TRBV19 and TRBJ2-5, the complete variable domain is DGGITQSPKYLFRKEGQNVTLSCEQNLNHDAMYWYRQDPGQGLRLIYYSQIVNDFQKGDIAEGYSVSREKKESFPLTVTSAQKNPTAFYLCASSIAQGQQETQYFGPGTRLLVL.

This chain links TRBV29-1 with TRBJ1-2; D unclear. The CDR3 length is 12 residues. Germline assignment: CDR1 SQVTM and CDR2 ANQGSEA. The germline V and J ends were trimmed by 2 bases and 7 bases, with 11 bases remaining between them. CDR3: CSVEPSGAGYTF. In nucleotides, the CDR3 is TGCAGCGTTGAACCCTCAGGTGCTGGCTACACCTTC.

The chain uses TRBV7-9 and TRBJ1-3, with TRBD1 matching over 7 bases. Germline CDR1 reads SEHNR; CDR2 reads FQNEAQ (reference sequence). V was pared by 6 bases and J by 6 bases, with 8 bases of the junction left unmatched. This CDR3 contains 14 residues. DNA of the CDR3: TGTGCCAGCAGTTCGGGACAGCAAGTAAACACCATATATTTT. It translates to CASSSGQQVNTIYF.

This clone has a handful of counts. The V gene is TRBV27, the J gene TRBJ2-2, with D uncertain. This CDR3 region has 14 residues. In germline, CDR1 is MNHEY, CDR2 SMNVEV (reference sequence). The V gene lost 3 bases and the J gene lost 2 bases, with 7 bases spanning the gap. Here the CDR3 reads CASSFGSNTGELFF. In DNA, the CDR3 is TGTGCCAGCAGTTTCGGCAGTAACACCGGGGAGCTGTTTTTT.

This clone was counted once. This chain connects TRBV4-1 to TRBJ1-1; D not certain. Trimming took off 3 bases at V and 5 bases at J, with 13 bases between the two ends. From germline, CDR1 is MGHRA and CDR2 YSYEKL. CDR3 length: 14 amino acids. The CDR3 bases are TGCGCCAGCAGCCACTCAAGAGGAGGGACTGAAGCTTTCTTT. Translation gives CASSHSRGGTEAFF.

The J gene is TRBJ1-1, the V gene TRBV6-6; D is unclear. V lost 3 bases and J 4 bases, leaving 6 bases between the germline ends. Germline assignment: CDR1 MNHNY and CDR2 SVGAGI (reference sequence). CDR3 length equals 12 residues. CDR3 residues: CASSYKGTEAFF. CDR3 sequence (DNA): TGTGCCAGCAGTTATAAGGGCACTGAAGCTTTCTTT.

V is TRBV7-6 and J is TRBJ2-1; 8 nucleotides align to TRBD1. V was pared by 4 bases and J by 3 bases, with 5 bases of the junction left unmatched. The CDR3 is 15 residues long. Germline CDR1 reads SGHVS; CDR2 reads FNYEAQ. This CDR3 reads CASSSPGQVYNEQFF. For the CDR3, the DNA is TGTGCCAGCAGCTCACCGGGACAGGTCTACAATGAGCAGTTCTTC.

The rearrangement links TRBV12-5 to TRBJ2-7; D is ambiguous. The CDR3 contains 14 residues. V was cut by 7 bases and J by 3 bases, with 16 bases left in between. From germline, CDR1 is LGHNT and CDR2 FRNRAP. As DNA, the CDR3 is TGTGCTAGTGTAAAGGCAGGCGCCCACTACGAGCAGTACTTC. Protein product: CASVKAGAHYEQYF.

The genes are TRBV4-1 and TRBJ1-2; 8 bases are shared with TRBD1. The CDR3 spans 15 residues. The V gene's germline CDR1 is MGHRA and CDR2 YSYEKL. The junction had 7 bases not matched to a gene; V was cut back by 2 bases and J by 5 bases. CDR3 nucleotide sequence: TGCGCCAGCAGCCAATCGGACAGGGAGACGTATGGCTACACCTTC. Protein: CASSQSDRETYGYTF.

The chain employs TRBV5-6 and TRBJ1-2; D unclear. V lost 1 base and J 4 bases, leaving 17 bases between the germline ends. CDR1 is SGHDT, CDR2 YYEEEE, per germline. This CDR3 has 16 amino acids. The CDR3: CASSLTSEGFAYGYTF. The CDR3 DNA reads TGTGCCAGCAGCTTGACGTCGGAGGGCTTTGCCTATGGCTACACCTTC.

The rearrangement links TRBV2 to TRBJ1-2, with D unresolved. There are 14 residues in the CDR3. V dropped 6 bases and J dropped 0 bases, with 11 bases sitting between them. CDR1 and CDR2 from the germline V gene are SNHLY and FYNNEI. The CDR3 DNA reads TGTGCCAGCAGGAGGACGGATTCTAACTATGGCTACACCTTC. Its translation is CASRRTDSNYGYTF.

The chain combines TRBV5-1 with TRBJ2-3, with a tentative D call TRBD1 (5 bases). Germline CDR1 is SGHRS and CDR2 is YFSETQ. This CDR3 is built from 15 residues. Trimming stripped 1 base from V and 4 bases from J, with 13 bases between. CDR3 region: CASSLSQGIADTQYF. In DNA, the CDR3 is TGCGCCAGCAGCTTGTCCCAGGGAATAGCAGATACGCAGTATTTT.

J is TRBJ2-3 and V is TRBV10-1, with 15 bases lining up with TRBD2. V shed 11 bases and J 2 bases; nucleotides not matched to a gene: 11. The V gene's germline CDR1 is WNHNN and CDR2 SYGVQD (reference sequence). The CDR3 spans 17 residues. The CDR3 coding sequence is TGCGCCGTACCGGGACTAGCGGGAGGACTCATCACAGATACGCAGTATTTT. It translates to CAVPGLAGGLITDTQYF.

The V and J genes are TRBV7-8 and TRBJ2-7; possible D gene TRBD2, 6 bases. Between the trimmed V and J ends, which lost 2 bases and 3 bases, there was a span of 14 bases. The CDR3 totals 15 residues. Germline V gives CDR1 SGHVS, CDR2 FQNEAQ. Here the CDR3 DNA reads TGTGCCAGCAGCTTACGCCTAGCGCTTGACTACGAGCAGTACTTC. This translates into CASSLRLALDYEQYF.

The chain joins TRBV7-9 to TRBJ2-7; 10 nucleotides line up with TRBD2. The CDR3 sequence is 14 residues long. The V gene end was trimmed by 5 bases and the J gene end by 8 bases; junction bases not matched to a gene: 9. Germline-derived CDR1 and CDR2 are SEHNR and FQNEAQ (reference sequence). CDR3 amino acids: CASSRTSGLLKQYF. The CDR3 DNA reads TGTGCCAGCAGCCGGACTAGCGGTCTCCTGAAGCAGTACTTC.

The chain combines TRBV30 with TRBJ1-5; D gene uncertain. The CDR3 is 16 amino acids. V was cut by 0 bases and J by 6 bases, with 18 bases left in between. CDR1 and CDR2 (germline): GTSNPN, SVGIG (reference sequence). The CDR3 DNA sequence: TGTGCCTGGAGTGTAGCCGGAGCGGGGTTTGGTCAGCCCCAGCATTTT. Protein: CAWSVAGAGFGQPQHF. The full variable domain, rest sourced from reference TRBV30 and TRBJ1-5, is SQTIHQWPATLVQPVGSPLSLECTVEGTSNPNLYWYRQAAGRGLQLLFYSVGIGQISSEVPQNLSASRPQDRQFILSSKKLLLSDSGFYLCAWSVAGAGFGQPQHFGDGTRLSIL.

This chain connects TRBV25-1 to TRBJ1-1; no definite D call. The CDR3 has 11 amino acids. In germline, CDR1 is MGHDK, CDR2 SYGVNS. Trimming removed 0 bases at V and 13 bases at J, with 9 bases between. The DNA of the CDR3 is TGTGCCAGCAGTGAATATACGACCGTTTTCTTT. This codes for CASSEYTTVFF.

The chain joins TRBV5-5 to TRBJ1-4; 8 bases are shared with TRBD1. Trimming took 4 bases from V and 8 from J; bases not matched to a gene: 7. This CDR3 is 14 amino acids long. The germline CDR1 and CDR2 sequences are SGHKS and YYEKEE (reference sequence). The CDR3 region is CASSHGQGREKLFF. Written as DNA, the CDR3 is TGTGCCAGCAGCCATGGACAGGGCAGGGAAAAACTGTTTTTT. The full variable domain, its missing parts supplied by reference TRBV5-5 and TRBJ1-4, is DAGVTQSPTHLIKTRGQQVTLRCSPISGHKSVSWYQQVLGQGPQFIFQYYEKEERGRGNFPDRFSARQFPNYSSELNVNALLLGDSALYLCASSHGQGREKLFFGSGTQLSVL.

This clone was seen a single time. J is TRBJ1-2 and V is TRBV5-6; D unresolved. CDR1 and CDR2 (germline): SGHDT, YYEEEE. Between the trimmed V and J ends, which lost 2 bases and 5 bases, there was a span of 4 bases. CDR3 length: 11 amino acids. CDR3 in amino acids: CASSFQYGYTF. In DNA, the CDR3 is TGTGCCAGCAGCTTCCAGTATGGCTACACCTTC.

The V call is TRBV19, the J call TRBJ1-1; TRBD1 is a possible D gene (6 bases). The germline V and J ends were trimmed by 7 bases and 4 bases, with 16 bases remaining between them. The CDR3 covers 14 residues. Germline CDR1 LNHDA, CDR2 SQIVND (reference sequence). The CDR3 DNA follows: TGTGCCAGTATAACCGACAGGTCGAGCACTGAAGCTTTCTTT. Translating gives CASITDRSSTEAFF.

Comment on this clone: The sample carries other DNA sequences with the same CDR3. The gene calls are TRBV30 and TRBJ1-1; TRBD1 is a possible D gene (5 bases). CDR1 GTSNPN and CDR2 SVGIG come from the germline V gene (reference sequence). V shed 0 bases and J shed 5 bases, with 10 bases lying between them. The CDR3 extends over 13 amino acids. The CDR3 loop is CAWSVRGGTEAFF. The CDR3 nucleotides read TGTGCCTGGAGTGTAAGGGGTGGTACTGAAGCTTTCTTT.